This TCR beta chain was sequenced during a study of control samples from healthy donors and cancer patients (TCRdb year 2020). Libraries were made using the immunoSEQ multiplex PCR assay. The table comes from immuneACCESS by way of TCRdb, which keeps in-frame sequences with V and J called. Part of the clones is missing from these tables; in studies checked, under half for an unresolved V gene and the rest for unknown reasons. The sample records roughly 120,000 clones, 85% to 95% of which are singletons. The ten top clones hold 1.5% to 2% of the sample. Concerning this clone itself: Its antigen is unknown. No base-level quality is on record; no much larger clone is a single base apart.

CDR1 and CDR2 (SGHTA, FQGNSA) derive from the germline V gene. V and J are truncated by 0 bases and 0 bases respectively, leaving an intervening sequence of 15 bases. The CDR3 goes from the cysteine to the phenylalanine over 19 residues. CDR3 DNA only is kept here, 57 bases in frame from base 1. The sequence is built from TRBV7-2 and TRBJ1-6, with no confident D gene call. The sample comprised PBMCs. This sequence originates from a man between 45 and 60 years old with head and neck cancer. Here the CDR3 is given as CASSLARGRRSSYNSPLHF. In nucleotides, the sequence is TGTGCCAGCAGCTTAGCGCGGGGTAGGAGAAGCTCCTATAATTCACCCCTCCACTTT.